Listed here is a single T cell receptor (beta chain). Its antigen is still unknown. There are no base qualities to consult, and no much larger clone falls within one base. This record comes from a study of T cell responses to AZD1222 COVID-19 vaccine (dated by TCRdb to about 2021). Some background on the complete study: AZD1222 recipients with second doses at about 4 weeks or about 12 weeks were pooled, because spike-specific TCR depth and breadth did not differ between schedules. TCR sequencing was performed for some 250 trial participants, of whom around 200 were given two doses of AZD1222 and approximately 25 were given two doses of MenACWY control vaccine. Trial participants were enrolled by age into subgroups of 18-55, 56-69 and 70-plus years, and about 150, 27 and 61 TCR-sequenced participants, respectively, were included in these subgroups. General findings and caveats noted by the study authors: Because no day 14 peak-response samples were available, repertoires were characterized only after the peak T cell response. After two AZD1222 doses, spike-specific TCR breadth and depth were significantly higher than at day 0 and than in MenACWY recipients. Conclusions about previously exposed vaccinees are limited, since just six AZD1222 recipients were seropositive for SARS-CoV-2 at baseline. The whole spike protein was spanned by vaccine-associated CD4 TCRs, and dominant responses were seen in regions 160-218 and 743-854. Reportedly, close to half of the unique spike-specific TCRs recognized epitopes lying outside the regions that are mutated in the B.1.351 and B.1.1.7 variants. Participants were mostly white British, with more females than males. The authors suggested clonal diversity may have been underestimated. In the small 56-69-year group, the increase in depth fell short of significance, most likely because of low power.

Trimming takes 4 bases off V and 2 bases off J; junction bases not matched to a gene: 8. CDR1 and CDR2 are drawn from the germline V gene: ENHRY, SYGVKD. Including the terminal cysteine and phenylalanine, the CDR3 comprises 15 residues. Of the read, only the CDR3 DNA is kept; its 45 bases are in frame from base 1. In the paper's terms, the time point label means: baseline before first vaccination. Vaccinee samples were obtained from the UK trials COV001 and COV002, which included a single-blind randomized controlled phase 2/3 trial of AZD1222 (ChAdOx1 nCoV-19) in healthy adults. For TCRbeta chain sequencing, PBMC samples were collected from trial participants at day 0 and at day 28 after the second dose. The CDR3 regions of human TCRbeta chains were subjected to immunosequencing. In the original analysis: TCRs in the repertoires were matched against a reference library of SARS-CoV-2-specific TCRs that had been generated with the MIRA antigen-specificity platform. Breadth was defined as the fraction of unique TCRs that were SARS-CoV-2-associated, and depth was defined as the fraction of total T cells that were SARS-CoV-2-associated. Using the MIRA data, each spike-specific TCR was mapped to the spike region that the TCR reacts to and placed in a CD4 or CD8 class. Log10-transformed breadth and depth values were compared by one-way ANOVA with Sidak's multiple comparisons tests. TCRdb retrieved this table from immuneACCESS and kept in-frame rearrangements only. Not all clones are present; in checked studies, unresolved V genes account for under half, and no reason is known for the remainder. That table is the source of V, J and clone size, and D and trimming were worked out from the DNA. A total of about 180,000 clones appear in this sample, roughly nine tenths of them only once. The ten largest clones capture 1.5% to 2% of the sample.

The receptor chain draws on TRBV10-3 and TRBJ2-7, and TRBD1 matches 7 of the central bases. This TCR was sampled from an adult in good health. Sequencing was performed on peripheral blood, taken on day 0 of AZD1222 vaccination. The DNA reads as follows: TGTGCCATCAGTGTTGGGACAGCCTCTCCCTACGAGCAGTACTTC. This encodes CAISVGTASPYEQYF.